One sample yielded the 19 T cell receptor beta chains listed below, sequenced in a study of cytomegalovirus exposure and HLA in healthy donors. The PCR contained 60 Vbeta and 13 Jbeta primers. TCRdb keeps only in-frame clones here, not all; method: immunoSEQ multiplex PCR. In the table there are about 180,000 clones, 77% of which are singletons. The material sequenced was PBMCs. Every receptor here comes from a woman aged 30 to 39 in good health and CMV-seropositive.

The rearrangement uses TRBV19 and TRBJ2-7, with D tentatively TRBD1 (6 bases). The V gene lost 5 bases and the J gene lost 2 bases, with 13 bases spanning the gap. CDR1 is LNHDA and CDR2 is SQIVND in the germline V gene (reference sequence). CDR3 length: 14 amino acids. This chain's CDR3 is CASSPLNRAYEQYF. DNA for the CDR3: TGTGCCAGTAGTCCTCTAAACAGGGCCTACGAGCAGTACTTC.

V and J are TRBV5-1 and TRBJ2-2; 11 bases agree with TRBD2. V was clipped by 0 bases and J by 7 bases; unmatched bases: 8. The germline gives CDR1 SGHRS, CDR2 YFSETQ. The CDR3 covers 17 residues. The CDR3 bases are TGCGCCAGCAGCTTGGCGTTAGCGGGAGGGAGCAGCGGGGAGCTGTTTTTT. This codes for CASSLALAGGSSGELFF.

This chain uses TRBV6-5 with TRBJ2-1; 12 bases fit TRBD2. The CDR3 has 13 amino acids. The V gene's germline CDR1 is MNHEY and CDR2 SVGAGI. The ends lost 4 bases at V and 11 bases at J; junction bases unmatched: 3. DNA of the CDR3: TGTGCCAGCAGTTCCGGGACTAGCGGGCAGCAGTTCTTC. Translating it yields CASSSGTSGQQFF.

The V gene is TRBV29-1, the J gene TRBJ2-1; D unclear. Germline V gene sequence: CDR1 SQVTM, CDR2 ANQGSEA. Trimming left V 2 bases short and J 10 bases short, with 12 bases between. The length of the CDR3 is 12 residues. This CDR3 is CSVELSIQEQFF. CDR3 in DNA: TGCAGCGTTGAATTATCGATTCAGGAGCAGTTCTTC.

The chain recombines TRBV30 with TRBJ1-1; D is undetermined. Trimming took off 2 bases at V and 0 bases at J, with 7 bases between the two ends. The CDR3 loop spans 13 amino acids. Germline V gives CDR1 GTSNPN, CDR2 SVGIG (reference sequence). CDR3 DNA sequence: TGTGCCTGGAGTCGCGGCCTGAACACTGAAGCTTTCTTT. This sequence encodes CAWSRGLNTEAFF.

The rearrangement joins TRBV10-3 to TRBJ1-5, with 7 bases matching TRBD1. This CDR3 has 13 residues. The germline V gene has CDR1 ENHRY and CDR2 SYGVKD. With V trimmed by 11 bases and J by 0 bases, 4 bases remained unmatched. This chain's CDR3 is CAVQGDSNQPQHF. As DNA, the CDR3 is TGTGCCGTTCAGGGGGATAGCAATCAGCCCCAGCATTTT.

The genes are TRBV5-1 and TRBJ2-1; 8 bases agree with TRBD2. The junction had 2 bases not matched to a gene; V was cut back by 0 bases and J by 9 bases. CDR3 length: 13 residues. Per the germline V gene, CDR1 is SGHRS and CDR2 is YFSETQ. CDR3 nucleotides: TGCGCCAGCAGCTTGGGGGCGGGAGGTGAGCAGTTCTTC. Translated, it gives CASSLGAGGEQFF. Filled out from reference TRBV5-1 and TRBJ2-1, the complete variable domain reads KAGVTQTPRYLIKTRGQQVTLSCSPISGHRSVSWYQQTPGQGLQFLFEYFSETQRNKGNFPGRFSGRQFSNSRSEMNVSTLELGDSALYLCASSLGAGGEQFFGPGTRLTVL.

This clone occurred once. V gene TRBV28 combines with J gene TRBJ2-3; a possible D gene is TRBD2 (6 bases). Trimming pared 1 base from V and 1 base from J, leaving 9 bases between. The germline V gene has CDR1 MDHEN and CDR2 SYDVKM. The CDR3 has 15 residues. DNA for the CDR3: TGTGCCAGCAGTTTATTCACGGGAGGCACAGATACGCAGTATTTT. It codes for CASSLFTGGTDTQYF.

V and J are TRBV28 and TRBJ1-3; D is unresolved. This CDR3 has 14 amino acids. The V gene's germline CDR1 is MDHEN and CDR2 SYDVKM. With 3 bases removed from V and 7 bases from J, the gap between germline ends came to 13 bases. The CDR3 sequence is CASSFPGERNTIYF. CDR3 coding DNA: TGTGCCAGCAGTTTTCCCGGGGAGAGGAACACCATATATTTT.

The genes are TRBV9 and TRBJ2-7; 7 bases line up with TRBD1. The V gene end was trimmed by 4 bases and the J gene end by 2 bases; junction bases not matched to a gene: 15. Germline CDR1 is SGDLS and CDR2 is YYNGEE. The length of the CDR3 is 17 residues. CDR3 loop: CASSPRLTGALPYEQYF. The CDR3 coding sequence is TGTGCCAGCAGCCCCCGACTTACAGGGGCCCTGCCCTACGAGCAGTACTTC.

This chain connects TRBV5-4 to TRBJ1-2, with D unresolved. The CDR3 has 15 residues. V lost 0 bases and J lost 2, with 11 bases in between. Germline values: CDR1 SGHNT, CDR2 YYREEE (reference sequence). The CDR3 loop reads CASSLDYSLNYGYTF. For the CDR3, the DNA is TGTGCCAGCAGCTTGGATTACAGTTTAAACTATGGCTACACCTTC.

The chain couples TRBV4-3 to TRBJ2-2; tentative D call: TRBD2 (6 bases). CDR1 LGHNA and CDR2 YSLEER come from the germline V gene. CDR3 size: 15 residues. V lost 4 bases to trimming and J lost 5 bases, with 14 bases between them. The chain's CDR3 is CASSPNPLATGELFF. CDR3 sequence (DNA): TGCGCCAGCAGCCCGAATCCACTAGCAACCGGGGAGCTGTTTTTT.

This chain joins TRBV10-3 and TRBJ1-4; no definite D call. This CDR3 region has 12 residues. Deletions cut 3 bases from V and 6 bases from J, with 5 bases between. Germline loops: CDR1 ENHRY, CDR2 SYGVKD. Here the CDR3 reads CAISDSDEKLFF. DNA for the CDR3: TGTGCCATCAGTGACTCGGATGAAAAACTGTTTTTT.

This clone was recorded once. The genes are TRBV21-1 and TRBJ1-1. TRBV21-1 has pseudogene status. The CDR3 is 16 residues long. The CDR3 DNA reads TGTGCCAGCAGCAAAGCGCGGGCAGATATCAACACTGAAGCTTTCTTT. Translation: CASSKARADINTEAFF.

The chain joins TRBV4-3 to TRBJ2-2; TRBD1 aligns across 7 bases. Germline lookup yields CDR1 LGHNA and CDR2 YSLEER. With V trimmed by 4 bases and J by 8 bases, 4 bases remained unmatched. The CDR3 consists of 13 residues. CDR3 residues: CASSLQGSGELFF. The CDR3 DNA reads TGCGCCAGCAGCCTACAGGGGAGTGGGGAGCTGTTTTTT.

In this sample, this clone turned up once. This chain connects TRBV27 to TRBJ2-7; 7 positions agree with TRBD2. From germline, CDR1 is MNHEY and CDR2 SMNVEV (reference sequence). Trimming took 8 bases from V and 3 from J; bases not matched to a gene: 22. This CDR3 has 18 residues. The CDR3 nucleotides read TGTGCCAGCGGACCCCTGTCGGGGGGAGGGCTTATAGGCTACGAGCAGTACTTC. Amino acids: CASGPLSGGGLIGYEQYF.

This chain links TRBV7-9 with TRBJ2-1, with TRBD2 matching over 9 bases. This CDR3 has 14 residues. The germline gives CDR1 SEHNR, CDR2 FQNEAQ (reference sequence). The junction had 7 bases not matched to a gene; V was cut back by 1 base and J by 12 bases. DNA of the CDR3: TGTGCCAGCAGCTTAGTTCTTAGCGGGAGTTGGCAGTTCTTC. The encoded protein is CASSLVLSGSWQFF.

The chain couples TRBV6-1 to TRBJ1-1, with D perhaps matching TRBD1 (6 bases). CDR1 is MNHNS, CDR2 SASEGT, per germline. The CDR3 loop spans 13 amino acids. V lost 6 bases, J lost 1 base, and 9 bases lay in between. The CDR3 reads CASRGHPNTEAFF. CDR3 bases: TGTGCCAGCAGGGGACACCCGAACACTGAAGCTTTCTTT.

The J gene is TRBJ1-3, the V gene TRBV5-4, with 7 positions matching TRBD1. The CDR3 spans 16 residues. With 4 bases clipped from V and 2 bases from J, the junction kept 9 bases outside the gene matches. Germline assignment: CDR1 SGHNT and CDR2 YYREEE (reference sequence). The CDR3 coding sequence is TGTGCCAGCAGCGCAGACAGGGAAGGCACTGGAAACACCATATATTTT. It encodes CASSADREGTGNTIYF.